The sequence of this T cell receptor beta chain was determined in a study of T-cell memory formation after mild COVID-19 (dated by TCRdb to the early 2020s). As for the study more broadly: TCR sequence clusters from the two donors were largely donor specific. Two young, previously healthy adult volunteers, one female and one male, were included in the cohort. T-cell clones expanding and contracting after mild COVID-19 in a couple of donors were tracked by longitudinal TCRalpha and TCRbeta repertoire sequencing.

The investigation overall reported the following: The detection of some responding clones in pre-infection memory suggests that pre-existing cross-reactive memory T cells joined the SARS-CoV-2 response. The second-wave clones that peaked on day 37 were not confirmed to be SARS-CoV-2 specific. Contracting CD4+ clones were found mainly in CM and EM memory subsets, while CD8+ clones were enriched in EMRA. Only a couple of mild cases were covered in the study, and larger cohorts including severe cases with pre-infection samples were considered necessary. Clones that contracted from day 15 to 85 showed balanced CD4/CD8 phenotypes, whereas a second wave of clones that expanded from day 15 to 37 leaned towards CD4+.

Notes on this clonotype: The target of this receptor is not known. Base qualities are not provided; no much larger clone lies one nucleotide away.

The run used an Illumina NovaSeq 6000. Using 5'RACE with constant-segment primers, TCRalpha and TCRbeta cDNA libraries were constructed, with sample barcodes and unique molecular identifiers added in the process. RNA was extracted from every sample with Trizol reagent. The libraries were amplified in two PCR steps, and the second step added a second sample barcode and Illumina TruSeq adapters. Libraries were sequenced on an Illumina NovaSeq with 2 x 150 bp paired-end reads. The study's own analysis went as follows. The reads were demultiplexed and collapsed into UMI-guided consensus sequences using migec v1.2.7. Using mixcr v2.1.11, the UMI consensuses were aligned to TRA and TRB V and J templates and assembled into clonotypes. A clonotype was counted as expanded or contracted only when both edgeR and NoisET called the clonotype significant, with the noise models trained on biological replicates. For edgeR calls, the cutoffs were a false discovery rate-adjusted p below 0.01 and a log2 fold-change threshold of 1. PCA with hierarchical clustering of max-normalized trajectories of the 1000 most abundant clonotypes was used as exploratory dynamics analysis. Separately sequenced CD4+ and CD8+ repertoires were used to assign the CD4 or CD8 phenotype of responding clones. Using fastp trimming at Q25 and MiXCR clonotype assembly, TCRdb reanalyzed the public sequencing data and kept in-frame beta chains. For every CDR3 protein sequence, its rows merge into one entry that carries the most common genes and DNA. The V and J calls were determined by TCRdb, not by the authors. Counted in this sample were about 450,000 distinct CDR3 sequences; around a quarter of them appeared once. 13% of the sample goes to the ten largest clones.

CDR1 and CDR2 were assigned from the germline V gene as MNHEY and SVGAGI. V drops 7 bases and J drops 0 bases, leaving 14 bases in between. The CDR3, cysteine through phenylalanine, is 15 amino acids long. Kept here is only the CDR3 DNA, which spans 45 bases and is read in frame from base 1. Ficoll-Paque density gradient centrifugation was the method used to isolate PBMCs. Source material: PBMCs or a T cell subset sorted from them (not recorded which). The chain employs TRBV6-5 and TRBJ2-3; the D gene could be either TRBD1 or TRBD2, each agreeing at 6 bases. The source of this sequence is an adult woman who had mild COVID-19 (a few samples of this study predate the infection). The sample titles of this study are shuffled in the database, so cell type and time point are left out; the donor was told from shared clones. This receptor has the CDR3 CASIQRGGSTDTQYF. The DNA sequence reads TGTGCCAGCATCCAAAGAGGGGGGAGCACAGATACGCAGTATTTT.